The 32 T cell receptor beta chains presented below share a single source sample, sequenced in a study of cytomegalovirus exposure and HLA in healthy donors (dated by TCRdb to between 2016 and 2019). The receptor library was made with the immunoSEQ multiplex PCR assay. A mixture of 60 forward primers for TCR Vbeta segments and 13 reverse primers for TCR Jbeta segments was used in the multiplex PCR. Drawn from immuneACCESS, this table holds only the in-frame rearrangements with V and J called that TCRdb kept. Clones are partly lost; checked studies trace under half to an unresolved V gene and leave the rest unexplained. Recorded for this sample are some 240,000 clones; about 72% of them occurred a single time. 3.5% to 4% of the sample is held by the ten biggest clonotypes. What was sequenced was PBMCs. The receptors originated from a male donor in good health and CMV-seronegative.

The chain carries TRBV18 and TRBJ2-7, with 13 bases lining up with TRBD2. This CDR3 contains 15 residues. V gave up 6 bases and J gave up 7 bases; unmatched junction bases: 9. Germline CDR1 and CDR2: KGHSH and LQKENI. The CDR3 region is CASSLGLAGVGEQYF. In DNA form, the CDR3 reads TGTGCCAGCTCTCTCGGACTAGCGGGAGTCGGAGAGCAGTACTTC.

The chain carries TRBV11-2 and TRBJ2-7, with 14 bases matching TRBD2. V gave up 1 base and J gave up 2 bases; unmatched junction bases: 7. This CDR3 region has 18 residues. Germline V gene sequence: CDR1 SGHAT, CDR2 FQNNGV. The CDR3 DNA sequence: TGTGCCAGCAGCTTAGGACTAGCGGGAGGGCCCGGCACCTACGAGCAGTACTTC. It encodes CASSLGLAGGPGTYEQYF.

A few counts support this clone. V is TRBV27 and J is TRBJ2-7, with D uncertain. Germline-derived CDR1 and CDR2 are MNHEY and SMNVEV (reference sequence). CDR3 length: 15 residues. Trimming removed 2 bases from V and 4 bases from J, with 15 bases in between. DNA of the CDR3: TGTGCCAGCAGTTTAGCGCGTGGGCCTATTTACGAGCAGTACTTC. Encoded protein: CASSLARGPIYEQYF.

The J gene is TRBJ2-1, the V gene TRBV19; TRBD2 agrees at 8 bases. The CDR3 extends over 15 amino acids. Germline V gives CDR1 LNHDA, CDR2 SQIVND (reference sequence). The junction had 3 bases not matched to a gene; V was cut back by 1 base and J by 4 bases. The CDR3 region is CASSIGGTRYNEQFF. CDR3 bases: TGTGCCAGTAGTATAGGGGGGACTAGGTACAATGAGCAGTTCTTC.

The V call is TRBV2, the J call TRBJ2-4, with 12 nucleotides matching TRBD1. The V and J ends lost 8 bases and 4 bases, in that order; junction bases with no gene match: 6. Germline assignment: CDR1 SNHLY and CDR2 FYNNEI. This CDR3 comprises 15 residues. The DNA of the CDR3 is TGTGCCAGCGGAGAGGGACAGGGGGCGAAAAACATTCAGTACTTC. Amino acids: CASGEGQGAKNIQYF.

This chain links TRBV11-2 with TRBJ2-2, with a weak D call TRBD2 (5 bases). This CDR3 region has 15 residues. CDR1 and CDR2 from the germline V gene are SGHAT and FQNNGV. Trimming left V 0 bases short and J 4 bases short, with 9 bases between. DNA for the CDR3: TGTGCCAGCAGCTTAGAGCGAGGGTTCACCGGGGAGCTGTTTTTT. Translation gives CASSLERGFTGELFF.

This rearrangement joins TRBV2 to TRBJ1-2; 7 bases fit TRBD1. Trimming at V came to 5 bases and at J to 2 bases, leaving 5 bases not matched to a gene. The CDR3 is 14 residues long. Germline V CDR1 and CDR2: SNHLY, FYNNEI. The CDR3 sequence is CASSSTGQNYGYTF. As DNA, the CDR3 is TGTGCCAGCAGTTCAACGGGACAGAACTATGGCTACACCTTC.

The chain uses TRBV5-1 and TRBJ1-3, with D perhaps matching TRBD1 (6 bases). V was trimmed by 3 bases and J by 4 bases, leaving 8 bases between them. CDR3 length equals 13 residues. CDR1 is SGHRS and CDR2 is YFSETQ in the germline V gene. Here the CDR3 reads CASSSGQGNTIYF. The CDR3 nucleotides are TGCGCCAGCAGCTCCGGACAGGGAAACACCATATATTTT.

The CDR3 DNA reads TGTGCCAGCAGCGTAGGAGGTGATAAGGTCAATGAGCAGTTCTTC. This translates into CASSVGGDKVNEQFF. This rearrangement joins TRBV9 to TRBJ2-1; unclear D gene. There are 15 residues in the CDR3. V shed 0 bases and J shed 6 bases, with 13 bases lying between them. Germline V gene sequence: CDR1 SGDLS, CDR2 YYNGEE.

The rearrangement uses TRBV13 and TRBJ1-1; 10 bases line up with TRBD1. V was pared by 2 bases and J by 3 bases, with 6 bases of the junction left unmatched. The V gene's germline CDR1 is PRHDT and CDR2 FYEKMQ (reference sequence). This CDR3 spans 16 amino acids. The CDR3 here is CASSLWGQGLDTEAFF. For the CDR3, the DNA is TGTGCCAGCAGCTTATGGGGACAGGGGTTGGACACTGAAGCTTTCTTT.

The chain couples TRBV10-2 to TRBJ2-1; no reliable D call. The CDR3 spans 14 residues. Germline loops: CDR1 WSHSY, CDR2 SAAADI. V lost 6 bases and J lost 7, with 16 bases in between. The CDR3 loop reads CASRASGSKNEQFF. CDR3 DNA: TGCGCCAGCAGGGCCTCAGGTTCGAAGAATGAGCAGTTCTTC.

The chain combines TRBV27 with TRBJ2-3; TRBD1 matches at 9 bases. Germline trimming cut 10 bases from V and 5 bases from J; bases unmatched to any gene: 16. This CDR3 spans 16 amino acids. Germline CDR1 and CDR2: MNHEY and SMNVEV (reference sequence). CDR3 protein: CATRDAPGQGIDTQYF. DNA of the CDR3: TGTGCCACACGAGATGCCCCGGGACAGGGAATAGATACGCAGTATTTT.

This clone showed up just a few times. V and J are TRBV21-1 and TRBJ1-3; the table's D call, TRBD1, was not checked against the DNA. TRBV21-1 is termed a pseudogene. This CDR3 is built from 15 residues. The CDR3 DNA follows: TGTGCCAGCAGCGGACAGGGAGCTTCGGGAAACACCATATATTTT. Its translation is CASSGQGASGNTIYF.

The J gene is TRBJ2-1, the V gene TRBV5-4; 8 bases are a match to TRBD2. This CDR3 is 16 amino acids long. The ends lost 0 bases at V and 4 bases at J; junction bases unmatched: 6. Germline V gene lookup returns CDR1 SGHNT and CDR2 YYREEE (reference sequence). The CDR3 sequence is CASSLAMGLEYNEQFF. Written as DNA, the CDR3 is TGTGCCAGCAGCTTGGCCATGGGACTAGAGTACAATGAGCAGTTCTTC.

V usage is TRBV2 and J usage is TRBJ1-2; no reliable D call. V lost 6 bases and J lost 5, with 7 bases in between. Looked up from germline, CDR1 is SNHLY and CDR2 is FYNNEI. CDR3 length: 11 amino acids. The CDR3 bases are TGTGCCAGCAGGACACATTATGGCTACACCTTC. Amino acid sequence: CASRTHYGYTF.

A note on this clone: Other DNA sequences in this sample translate to the same CDR3. The rearrangement links TRBV28 to TRBJ2-5, with TRBD2 identical over 9 bases. The V and J ends lost 3 bases and 4 bases, in that order; junction bases with no gene match: 6. This CDR3 spans 15 amino acids. Per germline, CDR1 MDHEN and CDR2 SYDVKM. CDR3 region: CASSLGGGRGETQYF. The CDR3 DNA is TGTGCCAGCAGTTTGGGGGGCGGGAGGGGAGAGACCCAGTACTTC.

This rearrangement joins TRBV7-9 to TRBJ2-5; possibly TRBD2 for D (6 bases). From germline, CDR1 is SEHNR and CDR2 FQNEAQ (reference sequence). This CDR3 is 13 amino acids long. Deletions cut 5 bases from V and 2 bases from J, with 9 bases between. CDR3: CASSGGLQETQYF. CDR3 in DNA: TGTGCCAGCAGCGGGGGACTGCAAGAGACCCAGTACTTC.

CDR3 nucleotide sequence: TGCAGCGCCCGACAGGGGAGCTCCTATAATTCACCCCTCCACTTT. Translating gives CSARQGSSYNSPLHF. This rearrangement joins TRBV29-1 to TRBJ1-6, with 8 bases identical to TRBD1. The V gene's germline CDR1 is SQVTM and CDR2 ANQGSEA. The CDR3 contains 15 residues. V lost 7 bases to trimming and J lost 0 bases; unmatched junction nucleotides: 5. Full variable domain (outside the CDR3, taken from reference TRBV29-1 and TRBJ1-6): SAVISQKPSRDICQRGTSLTIQCQVDSQVTMMFWYRQQPGQSLTLIATANQGSEATYESGFVIDKFPISRPNLTFSTLTVSNMSPEDSSIYLCSARQGSSYNSPLHFGNGTRLTVT.

This clone was seen a few times. The chain carries TRBV6-1 and TRBJ2-1; D unclear. The ends were cut back, 6 bases at V and 6 bases at J, with 12 bases in the middle. The CDR3 is 13 amino acids. The germline V gene has CDR1 MNHNS and CDR2 SASEGT. CDR3 DNA sequence: TGTGCCAGCAGAATTGACGGCGGCAATGAGCAGTTCTTC. Residues: CASRIDGGNEQFF.

As regards this clone: A read error may produce the germline difference seen at one junction end. V gene TRBV5-1 combines with J gene TRBJ2-1; no firm D call. Germline-derived CDR1 and CDR2 are SGHRS and YFSETQ. There are 12 residues in the CDR3. CDR3 DNA: TGCGCCGGCAGCTTGCTCAGCGAATATCAGTTCTTC. Translating it yields CAGSLLSEYQFF.

The chain joins TRBV28 to TRBJ2-1; D not resolved. Germline loops: CDR1 MDHEN, CDR2 SYDVKM. The V end was cut by 5 bases, the J end by 6 bases, with 11 bases between. The CDR3 runs to 13 residues. The CDR3 region has the DNA TGTGCCAGCAGTCCATCTAATCGCAATGAGCAGTTCTTC. This encodes CASSPSNRNEQFF.

This clone was recorded a few times. V gene TRBV4-1 combines with J gene TRBJ1-5; no reliable D call. The V gene's germline CDR1 is MGHRA and CDR2 YSYEKL. V was cut by 1 base and J by 0 bases, with 13 bases left in between. This CDR3 spans 17 amino acids. The CDR3 is CASSQVDMGLSNQPQHF. CDR3 bases: TGCGCCAGCAGCCAAGTAGACATGGGCCTTAGCAATCAGCCCCAGCATTTT.

The chain uses TRBV7-6 and TRBJ2-3; D is perhaps TRBD2 (6 bases). V lost 5 bases, J lost 6 bases, and 12 bases lay in between. The CDR3 runs 13 residues. Germline CDR1 reads SGHVS; CDR2 reads FNYEAQ. The CDR3 reads CASSPGDLDTQYF. CDR3 coding DNA: TGTGCCAGCAGCCCGGGGGACCTGGATACGCAGTATTTT.

This clone was observed a few times. The J gene is TRBJ2-7, the V gene TRBV27, with no clear D. Trimming left V 6 bases short and J 3 bases short, with 12 bases between. CDR1 and CDR2 from the germline V gene are MNHEY and SMNVEV (reference sequence). CDR3 length: 13 residues. In nucleotides, the CDR3 is TGTGCCAGCAGCCGGTGGGCCAACTACGAGCAGTACTTC. Protein product: CASSRWANYEQYF.

The chain has TRBV10-2 and TRBJ2-6; 11 bases fit TRBD2. The CDR3 spans 20 residues. The ends lost 6 bases at V and 2 bases at J; junction bases unmatched: 15. Germline CDR1 is WSHSY and CDR2 is SAAADI. The CDR3 loop reads CASRPLTSGASLAGANVLTF. The CDR3, as DNA: TGCGCCAGCAGGCCCCTGACTAGCGGGGCCTCTCTCGCTGGGGCCAACGTCCTGACTTTC.

The chain employs TRBV10-2 and TRBJ2-1; 11 nucleotides align to TRBD1. The junction had 7 bases not matched to a gene; V was cut back by 8 bases and J by 7 bases. The CDR3 is made up of 14 amino acids. Germline loops: CDR1 WSHSY, CDR2 SAAADI. The CDR3 coding sequence is TGCGCCAGCGGATCGGGACAGGGGGTAAATGAGCAGTTCTTC. The encoded protein is CASGSGQGVNEQFF.

This clone was found a few times. The chain joins TRBV6-9 to TRBJ2-5; 13 nucleotides line up with TRBD2. Germline trimming cut 7 bases from V and 3 bases from J; bases unmatched to any gene: 11. The CDR3 loop spans 17 amino acids. CDR1 and CDR2 (germline): MNHGY, SVAAGI. CDR3 region: CASIPPTGTSGKETQYF. Written as DNA, the CDR3 is TGTGCCAGCATTCCCCCTACCGGGACTAGCGGGAAAGAGACCCAGTACTTC.

V gene TRBV5-1 combines with J gene TRBJ1-4; 9 nucleotides agree with TRBD1. Germline V gene lookup returns CDR1 SGHRS and CDR2 YFSETQ. Unmatched junction bases numbered 6, after V lost 0 bases and J lost 3 bases. This CDR3 has 17 residues. The DNA for the CDR3 is TGCGCCAGCAGCTTGGTGGGACAGGGTTCGGCTAATGAAAAACTGTTTTTT. It encodes CASSLVGQGSANEKLFF.

DNA for the CDR3: TGTGCCAGCAGTTACTTGGGGCAGGGGGCATACGAGCAGTACTTC. This codes for CASSYLGQGAYEQYF. The chain links TRBV6-6 to TRBJ2-7; 8 bases agree with TRBD1. V trimming: 1 base; J trimming: 4 bases; junction bases outside the gene matches: 6. CDR3 length: 15 amino acids. Per germline, CDR1 MNHNY and CDR2 SVGAGI (reference sequence).

The CDR3 is CASSFAGTGEGAEQFF. The CDR3 coding sequence is TGTGCCAGCAGCTTCGCCGGGACAGGGGAAGGAGCGGAGCAGTTCTTC. The chain is built from TRBV9 and TRBJ2-1; 10 nucleotides align to TRBD1. Per germline, CDR1 SGDLS and CDR2 YYNGEE. The length of the CDR3 is 16 residues. The trim removed 4 bases at V and 10 bases at J, leaving 14 bases unmatched.

The V gene is TRBV11-2, the J gene TRBJ2-7; maybe TRBD2 (6 bases). This CDR3 comprises 17 residues. Trimming removed 0 bases from V and 0 bases from J, with 15 bases in between. Germline V gene data show CDR1 as SGHAT and CDR2 as FQNNGV. CDR3: CASSLDVKAGSSYEQYF. The CDR3 coding sequence is TGTGCCAGCAGCTTAGATGTCAAGGCGGGGAGCTCCTACGAGCAGTACTTC.

With regard to this clone: Other DNA sequences from this sample encode an identical CDR3 as well. The chain joins TRBV6-6 to TRBJ1-5, with TRBD1 identical over 7 bases. The CDR3 is 16 amino acids. Germline V gene lookup returns CDR1 MNHNY and CDR2 SVGAGI (reference sequence). Trimming at V came to 0 bases and at J to 1 base, leaving 3 bases not matched to a gene. The DNA of the CDR3 is TGTGCCAGCAGTTACTCGTCAGGGGGAAGCAATCAGCCCCAGCATTTT. Protein sequence: CASSYSSGGSNQPQHF.